What follows is one T cell receptor (beta chain) and its context. The antigen is not known. The data are from a study of shared clonotypes between healthy human individuals. The junction had 0 bases not matched to a gene; V was cut back by 0 bases and J by 4 bases. CDR3 length: 15 residues. Germline assignment: CDR1 MRHNA and CDR2 SNTAGT. Study outcomes and limitations: Shared clonotypes: approximately 5.3% naive CD4, under 4% naive CD8, around 2.4% memory CD4, 0.4% memory CD8.

Every donor was a Caucasian adult from Nashville, Tennessee. Assay execution took place at the deep level. The method was immunoSEQ multiplex PCR; TCRdb's version includes in-frame clones alone and lacks a portion of them. The sample lists about 230,000 clones, 65% seen once, with over 8.5% in the top ten. This sequence originates from a man aged 25 to 45 in good health. Material for sequencing was memory CD4+ T cells sorted from blood. The subset denotes: CD45RA-negative fraction. The chain carries TRBV6-4 and TRBJ2-3; 11 bases agree with TRBD1. CDR3 loop: CASSDSGQGADTQYF. The CDR3 DNA sequence: TGTGCCAGCAGTGACTCGGGACAGGGGGCAGATACGCAGTATTTT.